Sequencing of this TCR beta chain was carried out in a study of CDR3 diversity in severe acne (dated by TCRdb to the late 2010s). At the junction V is shortened by 2 bases and J by 6 bases; bases outside the gene matches: 8. The CDR3 sequence holds 16 residues, the cysteine and phenylalanine included. Left in the record is the CDR3 DNA by itself, 48 bases read in frame from the first base. CDR1 and CDR2 are drawn from the germline V gene: MNHEY, SVGAGI. Receptor amplification or capture employed PCR. The listed sequencing device is Illumina HiSeq 2000. TCRdb passed the public sequencing reads through fastp at Q25 and MiXCR, retaining productive beta sequences. One record per CDR3 amino acid sequence lists the most common genes and DNA. This sample gives more than 80,000 distinct CDR3 sequences in total; around 54% of them show up just once. 11% of the sample belongs to the ten largest clones. On this clonotype itself: Its antigen target is currently unknown. Within one base of it there is no much larger clone, and no base qualities were kept.

Input material: blood. The clonotype was recovered from a male donor with severe acne vulgaris. Recombination connected TRBV6-5 to TRBJ2-2; TRBD1 agrees with 8 junctional bases. The DNA sequence follows: TGTGCCAGCAGTTACGACCCGGGACAGGCGTCCGGGGAGCTGTTTTTT. Its amino acids are CASSYDPGQASGELFF.